This T cell receptor (beta chain) was recovered during a study of T-cell memory formation after mild COVID-19. Study information: Clusters were largely donor specific. The study, taken as a whole, reports: Pre-infection memory carried some responding clones, suggesting that cross-reactive memory joined. Later expanders leaned CD4+, whereas clones that contracted between day 15 and 85 were balanced CD4/CD8. The SARS-CoV-2 specificity of second-wave clones reaching peak at day 37 remained unverified.

TCRdb re-called the 5' RACE reads with MiXCR, one entry per CDR3 protein. The table includes approximately 210,000 distinct CDR3 sequences, under 12% detected once. This clonotype appeared many times. No antigen is known for it. CDR3 length equals 13 residues. Between the trimmed V and J ends, which lost 7 bases and 4 bases, there was a span of 11 bases. In germline, CDR1 is SGHTA, CDR2 FQGNSA. The V gene is TRBV7-2, the J gene TRBJ2-1; D gene uncertain. Sequencing input: PBMCs or a T cell subset sorted from them (not recorded which). The clonotype originates from a man in his late teens or twenties who had mild COVID-19 (a few samples of this study predate the infection). Cell type and time point are not known. The CDR3: CASTAGRYNEQFF. DNA of the CDR3: TGTGCCAGCACCGCCGGCCGTTACAATGAGCAGTTCTTC.